This T cell receptor (beta chain) was profiled in a study of blood T cell repertoires in COVID-19. On the study more broadly: Whether acute or convalescent, the COVID-19 samples came from the United States, Italy and Spain.

The method was immunoSEQ multiplex PCR; TCRdb's version includes in-frame clones alone and lacks a portion of them. The table lists 150,000 to 200,000 clones, 60% to 85% of them singletons. Germline V gene sequence: CDR1 SGHKS, CDR2 YYEKEE (reference sequence). The CDR3 is 15 amino acids. The V end was cut by 3 bases, the J end by 5 bases, with 12 bases between. The source material was peripheral blood. The source of this sequence is a man in his 60s with active or convalescent COVID-19. V gene TRBV5-5 combines with J gene TRBJ1-6; no definite D call. CDR3 in amino acids: CASSSVRINNSPLHF. As DNA, the CDR3 is TGTGCCAGCAGCTCAGTCAGGATAAATAATTCACCCCTCCACTTT.